In its sample, the clone carrying this T cell receptor (beta chain) was seen a few times. The antigen is not known. V was trimmed by 5 bases and J by 1 base, leaving 14 bases between them. CDR3 length equals 15 residues. Germline lookup yields CDR1 SGHVS and CDR2 FQNEAQ. 5'RACE primed from the constant segment yielded TCR alpha and TCR beta cDNA libraries bearing sample barcodes and UMIs. Each CDR3 protein gets one entry after TCRdb re-called the 5' RACE reads with MiXCR. Of around 410,000 distinct CDR3 sequences listed, less than 25% are singletons. This entry is derived from a study of T-cell memory formation after mild COVID-19. The overall study: The study found TCR clusters largely donor specific.

Regarding the study as a whole: Some clones that responded turned up in pre-infection memory, which suggests that cross-reactive memory joined in. CD4+ bias marked clones expanding day 15 to 37, unlike balanced contracting clones.

The rearrangement links TRBV7-8 to TRBJ1-1, with D unclear. Sequencing used PBMCs or a T cell subset sorted from them (not recorded which). This TCR was sampled from an adult woman who had mild COVID-19 (a few samples of this study predate the infection). Cell type and time point are not known. The CDR3 here is CASSRPRFSNTEAFF. The DNA of the CDR3 is TGTGCCAGCAGCCGGCCAAGGTTTTCGAACACTGAAGCTTTCTTT.